This T cell receptor beta chain was sequenced during a study of blood T cells in healthy people across ages. Whenever a sample was processed, at least 6 million PBMCs were isolated. Each sample yielded at least 6 micrograms of PBMC total RNA. The count of this clonotype is one. Alongside a J-beta primer mix, a sample-barcoded 5' primer served in a second PCR lasting 7 to 11 cycles. Using its own MiXCR run on the 5' RACE reads, TCRdb lists one record per CDR3 protein. The table records about 1.8 million distinct CDR3 sequences, 49% of them present only once. The CDR3 has 17 residues. Trimming took 1 base from V and 2 from J, leaving 15 bases between them. CDR1 is SGHRS, CDR2 YFSETQ, per germline.

This TCR derives from a woman aged 40 to 49 in good health. Sequenced input: blood. The V call is TRBV5-1, the J call TRBJ2-2, with D possibly called TRBD1 or TRBD2 (6 bases each). The CDR3 region is CASSLTGSGANTGELFF. The CDR3 DNA sequence: TGCGCCAGCAGCTTGACAGGTTCGGGGGCAAACACCGGGGAGCTGTTTTTT.